Presented here are 8 T cell receptor beta chains from one specimen sequenced in a study of identical twins' blood T cells. Via MiXCR, TCRdb re-called the 5' RACE reads, giving one row per CDR3 protein. The sample contains hundreds of thousands of distinct CDR3 sequences, more than 25% of which appear only once. Sequencing was done on a sample of PBMCs. Source of these receptors: a woman between 18 and 50 years old in good health.

This CDR3 reads CASRPPQNTEAFF. CDR3 nucleotides: TGTGCCAGCAGGCCCCCCCAGAACACTGAAGCTTTCTTT. The J gene is TRBJ1-1, the V gene TRBV28, with D unresolved. V dropped 6 bases and J dropped 1 base, with 9 bases sitting between them. This CDR3 is 13 amino acids long. The germline gives CDR1 MDHEN, CDR2 SYDVKM.

V usage is TRBV19 and J usage is TRBJ1-6; the D gene is possibly TRBD1 (5 bases). V lost 9 bases to trimming and J lost 8 bases, with 11 bases between them. The length of the CDR3 is 12 residues. The germline CDR1 and CDR2 sequences are LNHDA and SQIVND (reference sequence). The CDR3 region has the DNA TGTGCCAGCAGGGCTTTCGATTCACCCCTCCACTTT. This gives the protein CASRAFDSPLHF.

This clonotype was detected only a few times. The rearrangement links TRBV6-2 or TRBV6-3 to TRBJ2-2; D tentatively fits TRBD1 or TRBD2 (5 bases each). V lost 9 bases to trimming and J lost 5 bases, with 10 bases between them. This CDR3 spans 12 amino acids. From germline, CDR1 is MNHEY and CDR2 SVGEGT. The CDR3 region is CASRGVTGELFF. The CDR3 DNA sequence: TGTGCCAGTAGAGGGGTGACCGGGGAGCTGTTTTTT.

This clonotype was seen more than once but under ten times. This chain joins TRBV19 and TRBJ1-1; D may be TRBD1 (5 bases). With 1 base removed from V and 7 bases from J, the gap between germline ends came to 7 bases. The CDR3 is 12 amino acids. The germline CDR1 and CDR2 sequences are LNHDA and SQIVND (reference sequence). The CDR3 DNA reads as TGTGCCAGTAGTATAGCAGGGATTGAAGCTTTCTTT. Translated, it gives CASSIAGIEAFF.

The chain combines TRBV5-5 with TRBJ1-3; D might be TRBD1 (6 bases). V lost 4 bases to trimming and J lost 4 bases, with 18 bases between them. This CDR3 is 16 amino acids long. Germline CDR1 and CDR2: SGHKS and YYEKEE (reference sequence). The CDR3 DNA reads TGTGCCAGCAGCGTGACAGGTTCCTCTCTGGGAAACACCATATATTTT. It is translated as CASSVTGSSLGNTIYF. The variable domain in full, completed from reference TRBV5-5 and TRBJ1-3, reads DAGVTQSPTHLIKTRGQQVTLRCSPISGHKSVSWYQQVLGQGPQFIFQYYEKEERGRGNFPDRFSARQFPNYSSELNVNALLLGDSALYLCASSVTGSSLGNTIYFGEGSWLTVV.

This clonotype was detected many times. This chain uses TRBV5-6 with TRBJ1-1; D call uncertain. V was shortened by 0 bases and J by 1 base, with 4 bases between the two germline ends. The germline V gene has CDR1 SGHDT and CDR2 YYEEEE. The CDR3 has 13 residues. The CDR3 sequence: CASSLVSNTEAFF. The DNA of the CDR3 is TGTGCCAGCAGCTTGGTATCGAACACTGAAGCTTTCTTT.

This clonotype has a handful of counts. J is TRBJ1-1 and V is TRBV18; D perhaps matches TRBD1 (6 bases). From germline, CDR1 is KGHSH and CDR2 LQKENI. The CDR3 has 13 amino acids. V lost 8 bases and J lost 1, with 11 bases in between. The chain's CDR3 is CASLGHPNTEAFF. As DNA, the CDR3 is TGTGCCAGCCTGGGACACCCGAACACTGAAGCTTTCTTT.

This clonotype has at least ten counts. This sequence joins TRBV5-4 and TRBJ2-2, with D unresolved. Trimming pared 4 bases from V and 5 bases from J, leaving 9 bases between. Germline V lookup: CDR1 SGHNT, CDR2 YYREEE (reference sequence). This CDR3 is 13 amino acids long. For the CDR3, the DNA is TGTGCCAGCAGCCTGGACCCGACCGGGGAGCTGTTTTTT. Translating gives CASSLDPTGELFF.